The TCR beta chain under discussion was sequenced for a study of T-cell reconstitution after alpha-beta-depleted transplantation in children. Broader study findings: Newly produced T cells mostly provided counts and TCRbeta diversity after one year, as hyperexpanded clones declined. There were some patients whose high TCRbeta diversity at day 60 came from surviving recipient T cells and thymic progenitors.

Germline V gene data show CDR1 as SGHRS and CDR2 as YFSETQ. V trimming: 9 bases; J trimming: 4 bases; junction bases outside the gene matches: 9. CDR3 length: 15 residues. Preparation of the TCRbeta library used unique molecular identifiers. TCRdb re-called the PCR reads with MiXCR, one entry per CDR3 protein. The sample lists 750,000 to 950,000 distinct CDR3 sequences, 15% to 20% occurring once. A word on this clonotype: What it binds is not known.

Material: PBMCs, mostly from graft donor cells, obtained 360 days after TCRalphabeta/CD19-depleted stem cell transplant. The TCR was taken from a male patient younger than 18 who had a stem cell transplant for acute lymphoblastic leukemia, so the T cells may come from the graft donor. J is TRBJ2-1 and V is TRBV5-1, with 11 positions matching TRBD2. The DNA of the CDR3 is TGCGCCACCCGTGCCGGGACTAGCGGTTACAATGAGCAGTTCTTC. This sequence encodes CATRAGTSGYNEQFF.